This record covers a single T cell receptor (beta chain). CDR1 is SGHTA and CDR2 is FQGTGA in the germline V gene. The CDR3 is made up of 13 amino acids. Deletions cut 5 bases from V and 5 bases from J, with 10 bases between. Sequencing was performed with immunoSEQ multiplex PCR; in TCRdb, only in-frame clones are kept and a portion is missing. This sample has about 94,000 clones, with approximately 90% found just once. These data originate in a study of control samples from healthy donors and cancer patients. The receptor's source is a woman between 18 and 30 years old in good health. The chain carries TRBV7-3 and TRBJ1-5, with D uncertain. Sequencing was performed on blood. The CDR3 here is CASSRGPDQPQHF. For the CDR3, the DNA is TGTGCCAGCAGCAGAGGACCCGATCAGCCCCAGCATTTT.